The T cell receptor beta chain described here comes from a study of blood T cell repertoires in COVID-19. Study details: Sources were T cells, B-cell-depleted T cells, or PBMCs; the material itself was cDNA or gDNA.

CDR3 length equals 15 residues. From germline, CDR1 is LGHDT and CDR2 YNNKEL (reference sequence). J lost 5 bases, V lost 1 base, and 6 bases had no gene match. Some clones are missing from TCRdb's copy, which holds only in-frame ones; the method was immunoSEQ multiplex PCR. In the table there are about 88,000 clones, roughly 87% of which are singletons. The chain carries TRBV3-1 (or the pseudogene TRBV3-2) and TRBJ2-7; the match to TRBD1 covers 9 bases. This clonotype was sampled from a male donor with acute or convalescent COVID-19. The sample was peripheral blood. The CDR3 loop reads CASSQGRDRDHEQYF. The DNA of the CDR3 is TGTGCCAGCAGCCAAGGCCGGGACAGGGACCACGAGCAGTACTTC.